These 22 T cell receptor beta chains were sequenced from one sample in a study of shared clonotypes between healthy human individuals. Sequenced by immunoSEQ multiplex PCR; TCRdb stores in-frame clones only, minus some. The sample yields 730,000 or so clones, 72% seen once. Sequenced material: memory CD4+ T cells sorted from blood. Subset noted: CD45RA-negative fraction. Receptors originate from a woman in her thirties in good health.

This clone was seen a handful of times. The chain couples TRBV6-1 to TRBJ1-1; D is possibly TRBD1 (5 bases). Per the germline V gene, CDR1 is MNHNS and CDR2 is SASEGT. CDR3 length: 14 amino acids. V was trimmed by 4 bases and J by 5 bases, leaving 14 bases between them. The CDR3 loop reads CASSAGWGFTEAFF. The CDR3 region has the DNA TGTGCCAGCAGTGCGGGGTGGGGCTTTACTGAAGCTTTCTTT.

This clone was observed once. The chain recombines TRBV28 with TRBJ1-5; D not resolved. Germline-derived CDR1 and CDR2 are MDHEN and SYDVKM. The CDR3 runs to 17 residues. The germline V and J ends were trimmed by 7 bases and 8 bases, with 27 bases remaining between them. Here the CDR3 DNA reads TGTGCCAGCAAAACTACCGAGGGCGCTGCCGGCCTTGAGCCCCAGCATTTT. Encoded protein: CASKTTEGAAGLEPQHF.

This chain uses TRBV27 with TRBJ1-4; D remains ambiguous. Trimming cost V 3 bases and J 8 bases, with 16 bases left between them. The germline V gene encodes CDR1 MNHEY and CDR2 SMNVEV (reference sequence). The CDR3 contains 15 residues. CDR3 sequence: CASSFTSGLEEKLFF. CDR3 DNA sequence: TGTGCCAGCAGTTTTACTTCAGGATTGGAAGAAAAACTGTTTTTT.

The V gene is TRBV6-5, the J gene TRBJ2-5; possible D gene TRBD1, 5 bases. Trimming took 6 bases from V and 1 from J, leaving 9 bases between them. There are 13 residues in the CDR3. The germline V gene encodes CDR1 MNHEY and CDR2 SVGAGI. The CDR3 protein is CASRDTTQETQYF. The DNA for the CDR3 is TGTGCCAGCAGGGACACCACCCAAGAGACCCAGTACTTC.

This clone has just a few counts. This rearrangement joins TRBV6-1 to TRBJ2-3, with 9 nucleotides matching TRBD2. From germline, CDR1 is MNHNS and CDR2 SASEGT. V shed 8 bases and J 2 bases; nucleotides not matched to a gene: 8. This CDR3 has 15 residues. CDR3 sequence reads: CASVRGGVNTDTQYF. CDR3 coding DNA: TGTGCCAGCGTTCGCGGGGGGGTGAACACAGATACGCAGTATTTT.

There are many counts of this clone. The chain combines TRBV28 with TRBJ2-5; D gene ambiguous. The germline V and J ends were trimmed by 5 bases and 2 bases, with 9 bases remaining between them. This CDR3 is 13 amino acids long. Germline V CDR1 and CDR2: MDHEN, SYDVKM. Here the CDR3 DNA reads TGTGCCAGCAGTCGACCCGGTCAAGAGACCCAGTACTTC. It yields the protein CASSRPGQETQYF.

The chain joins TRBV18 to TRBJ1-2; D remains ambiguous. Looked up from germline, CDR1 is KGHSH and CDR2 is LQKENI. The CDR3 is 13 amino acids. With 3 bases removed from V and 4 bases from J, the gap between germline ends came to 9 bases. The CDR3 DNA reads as TGTGCCAGCTCACCTGGCTTTGGCTATGGCTACACCTTC. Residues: CASSPGFGYGYTF.

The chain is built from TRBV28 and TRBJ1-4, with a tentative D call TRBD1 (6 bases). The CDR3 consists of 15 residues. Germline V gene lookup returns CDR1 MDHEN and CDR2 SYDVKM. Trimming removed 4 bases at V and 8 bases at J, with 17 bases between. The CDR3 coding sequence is TGTGCCAGCAGTTCCCGAGGGGGAGCGGGGGAAAAACTGTTTTTT. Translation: CASSSRGGAGEKLFF.

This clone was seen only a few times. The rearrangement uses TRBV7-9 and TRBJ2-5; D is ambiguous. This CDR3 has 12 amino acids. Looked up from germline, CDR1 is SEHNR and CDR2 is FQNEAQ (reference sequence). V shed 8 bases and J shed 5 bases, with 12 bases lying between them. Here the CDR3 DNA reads TGTGCCAGCGCCCCAATGGGCGAGACCCAGTACTTC. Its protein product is CASAPMGETQYF. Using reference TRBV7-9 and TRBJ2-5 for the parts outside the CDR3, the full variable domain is DTGVSQNPRHKITKRGQNVTFRCDPISEHNRLYWYRQTLGQGPEFLTYFQNEAQLEKSRLLSDRFSAERPKGSFSTLEIQRTEQGDSAMYLCASAPMGETQYFGPGTRLLVL.

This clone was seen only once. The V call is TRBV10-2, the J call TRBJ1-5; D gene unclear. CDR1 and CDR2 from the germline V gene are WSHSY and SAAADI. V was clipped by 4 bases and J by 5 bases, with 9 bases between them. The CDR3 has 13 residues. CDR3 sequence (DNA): TGCGCCAGCAGTGCGGGGTTTGATCAGCCCCAGCATTTT. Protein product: CASSAGFDQPQHF.

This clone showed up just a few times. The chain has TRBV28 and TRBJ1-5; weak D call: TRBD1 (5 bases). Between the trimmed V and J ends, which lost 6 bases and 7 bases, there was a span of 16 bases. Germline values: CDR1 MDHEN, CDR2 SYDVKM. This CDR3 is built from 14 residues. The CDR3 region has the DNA TGTGCCAGCAGCCCCAGGCCGGAGGGGCAGCCCCAGCATTTT. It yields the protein CASSPRPEGQPQHF.

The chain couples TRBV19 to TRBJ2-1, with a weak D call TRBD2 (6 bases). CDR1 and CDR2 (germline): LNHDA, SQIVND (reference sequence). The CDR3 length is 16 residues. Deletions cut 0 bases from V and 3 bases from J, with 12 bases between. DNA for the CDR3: TGTGCCAGTAGTATAGAGGCGGGGAGCTTCTACAATGAGCAGTTCTTC. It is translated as CASSIEAGSFYNEQFF.

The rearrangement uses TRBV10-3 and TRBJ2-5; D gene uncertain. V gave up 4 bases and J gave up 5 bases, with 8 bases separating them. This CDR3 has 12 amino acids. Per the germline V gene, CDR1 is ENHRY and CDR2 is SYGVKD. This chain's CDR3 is CAISVSSETQYF. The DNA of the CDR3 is TGTGCCATCAGTGTGAGTTCGGAGACCCAGTACTTC.

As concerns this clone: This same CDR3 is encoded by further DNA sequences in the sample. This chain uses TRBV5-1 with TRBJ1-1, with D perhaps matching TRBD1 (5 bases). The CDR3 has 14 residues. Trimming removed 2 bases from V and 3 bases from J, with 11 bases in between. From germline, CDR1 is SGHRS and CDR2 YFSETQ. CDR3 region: CASSLTGFDTEAFF. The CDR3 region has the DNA TGCGCCAGCAGCTTAACAGGATTCGACACTGAAGCTTTCTTT.

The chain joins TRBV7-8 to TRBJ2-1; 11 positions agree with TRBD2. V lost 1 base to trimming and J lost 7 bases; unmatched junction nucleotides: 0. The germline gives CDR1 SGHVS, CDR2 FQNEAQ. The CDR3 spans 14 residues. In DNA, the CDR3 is TGTGCCAGCAGCTTAGGGACTAGCGGGAATGAGCAGTTCTTC. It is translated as CASSLGTSGNEQFF. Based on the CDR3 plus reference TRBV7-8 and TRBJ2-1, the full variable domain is GAGVSQSPRYKVAKRGQDVALRCDPISGHVSLFWYQQALGQGPEFLTYFQNEAQLDKSGLPSDRFFAERPEGSVSTLKIQRTQQEDSAVYLCASSLGTSGNEQFFGPGTRLTVL.

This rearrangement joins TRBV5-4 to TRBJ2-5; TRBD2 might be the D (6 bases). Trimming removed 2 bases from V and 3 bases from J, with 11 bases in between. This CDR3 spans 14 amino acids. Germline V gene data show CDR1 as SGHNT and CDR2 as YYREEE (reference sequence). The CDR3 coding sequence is TGTGCCAGCAGCTTTATCGGGAGTAAAGAGACCCAGTACTTC. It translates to CASSFIGSKETQYF. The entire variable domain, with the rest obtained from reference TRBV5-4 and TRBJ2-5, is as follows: ETGVTQSPTHLIKTRGQQVTLRCSSQSGHNTVSWYQQALGQGPQFIFQYYREEENGRGNFPPRFSGLQFPNYSSELNVNALELDDSALYLCASSFIGSKETQYFGPGTRLLVL.

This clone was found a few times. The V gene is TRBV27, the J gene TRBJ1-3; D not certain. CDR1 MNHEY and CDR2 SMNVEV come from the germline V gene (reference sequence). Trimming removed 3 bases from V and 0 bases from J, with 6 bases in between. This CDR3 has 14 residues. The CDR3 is CASSFSSSGNTIYF. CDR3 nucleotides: TGTGCCAGCAGTTTCAGCAGCTCTGGAAACACCATATATTTT.

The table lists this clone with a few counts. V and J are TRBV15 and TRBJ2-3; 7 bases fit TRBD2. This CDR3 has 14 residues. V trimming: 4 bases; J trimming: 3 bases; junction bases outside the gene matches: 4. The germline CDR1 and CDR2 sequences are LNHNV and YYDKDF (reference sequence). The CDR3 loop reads CATSMGGFTDTQYF. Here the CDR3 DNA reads TGTGCCACCAGCATGGGGGGGTTTACAGATACGCAGTATTTT. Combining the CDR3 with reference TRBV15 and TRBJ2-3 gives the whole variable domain DAMVIQNPRYQVTQFGKPVTLSCSQTLNHNVMYWYQQKSSQAPKLLFHYYDKDFNNEADTPDNFQSRRPNTSFCFLDIRSPGLGDTAMYLCATSMGGFTDTQYFGPGTRLTVL.

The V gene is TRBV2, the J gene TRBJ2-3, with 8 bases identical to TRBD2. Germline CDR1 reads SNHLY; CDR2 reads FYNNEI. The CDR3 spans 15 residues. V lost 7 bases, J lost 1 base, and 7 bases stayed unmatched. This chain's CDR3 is CASNRLATRTDTQYF. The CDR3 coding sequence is TGTGCCAGCAACAGACTAGCGACCCGCACAGATACGCAGTATTTT.

This chain's CDR3 is CASSRQGPGGQETQYF. The CDR3 region has the DNA TGTGCCAGTAGTCGACAGGGTCCTGGGGGCCAAGAGACCCAGTACTTC. This sequence joins TRBV19 and TRBJ2-5; 7 nucleotides agree with TRBD1. CDR3 length: 16 residues. The germline gives CDR1 LNHDA, CDR2 SQIVND (reference sequence). After removal of 5 bases from V and 1 base from J, the junction contained 10 bases not matched to a gene.

The CDR3 bases are TGTGCCAGCCGGGGGGACACTGAAGCTTTCTTT. This gives the protein CASRGDTEAFF. The chain employs TRBV2 and TRBJ1-1, with D possibly being TRBD1 (5 bases). V was trimmed by 8 bases and J by 3 bases, leaving 7 bases between them. The germline V gene encodes CDR1 SNHLY and CDR2 FYNNEI. This CDR3 contains 11 residues.

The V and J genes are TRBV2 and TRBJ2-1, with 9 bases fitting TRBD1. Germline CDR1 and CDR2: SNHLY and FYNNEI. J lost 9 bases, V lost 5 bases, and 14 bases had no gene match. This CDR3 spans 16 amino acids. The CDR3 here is CASSKSQQGALPEQFF. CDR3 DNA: TGTGCCAGCAGTAAAAGCCAACAGGGGGCGCTCCCTGAGCAGTTCTTC.